The clone carrying this T cell receptor beta chain occurred many times. The sample is drawn from a study of T cells in Graves' hyperthyroidism and ophthalmopathy. The CDR3 regions of TCR beta were amplified from RNA transcripts. A set of HTBI primers served as the primers for a first-round RT-PCR of the TCR CDR3. Via MiXCR, TCRdb re-called the multiplex PCR reads, giving one row per CDR3 protein. The repertoire has 130,000 to 150,000 distinct CDR3 sequences, around 20% of them found once; the top ten carry 60% to 80%. The CDR3 extends over 14 amino acids. The germline V gene encodes CDR1 MDHEN and CDR2 SYDVKM. With V trimmed by 6 bases and J by 5 bases, 6 bases remained unmatched.

The sample was blood. This clonotype was sampled from a woman between 45 and 60 years old with Graves' hyperthyroidism that later progressed to Graves' ophthalmopathy. The chain employs TRBV28 and TRBJ2-7; 11 nucleotides line up with TRBD1. The CDR3 bases are TGTGCCAGCAGGGGGACAGGGGGACGTGACGAGCAGTACTTC. Amino acid sequence: CASRGTGGRDEQYF.